Below, 32 T cell receptor beta chains from the same sample are listed, as sequenced in a study of blood T cell repertoires in COVID-19. Clones were sequenced by immunoSEQ multiplex PCR, and TCRdb holds only the in-frame ones, with some missing. The table shows 100,000 to 150,000 clones, with 65% to 90% occurring only once. The material sequenced was peripheral blood. The receptors were gathered from an elderly man with active or convalescent COVID-19.

The rearrangement links TRBV24-1 to TRBJ2-5, with 13 bases lining up with TRBD2. The CDR3 length is 17 residues. After removal of 3 bases from V and 2 bases from J, the junction contained 5 bases not matched to a gene. Germline loops: CDR1 KGHDR, CDR2 SFDVKD. CDR3 sequence reads: CATSDPGLAGEQETQYF. The CDR3 region has the DNA TGTGCCACCAGTGATCCAGGACTAGCGGGGGAACAAGAGACCCAGTACTTC.

The V gene is TRBV6-6, the J gene TRBJ1-5; D is uncertain. Germline CDR1 MNHNY, CDR2 SVGAGI (reference sequence). The CDR3 runs 15 residues. Trimming stripped 0 bases from V and 6 bases from J, with 12 bases between. CDR3 nucleotide sequence: TGTGCCAGCAGTTACTCGACGGGGAGCCCTCAGCCCCAGCATTTT. This gives the protein CASSYSTGSPQPQHF.

The chain links TRBV7-9 to TRBJ1-1; TRBD1 is a possible D gene (5 bases). The V and J ends lost 5 bases and 0 bases respectively, with 13 bases between them. CDR1 and CDR2 (germline): SEHNR, FQNEAQ (reference sequence). CDR3 size: 15 residues. The CDR3, as DNA: TGTGCCAGCAGCCCTCGACAGACCCTGAACACTGAAGCTTTCTTT. Encoded protein: CASSPRQTLNTEAFF.

The sample holds a few counts of this clone. The chain has TRBV6-2 or TRBV6-3 and TRBJ2-7, with D possibly being TRBD2 (6 bases). Trimming removed 2 bases at V and 11 bases at J, with 19 bases between. CDR1 is MNHEY, CDR2 SVGEGT, per germline. The CDR3 is made up of 14 amino acids. In nucleotides, the CDR3 is TGTGCCAGCAGTTACGGGACTCCTACCCAATCCGAGTACTTC. Protein: CASSYGTPTQSEYF.

The V call is TRBV13, the J call TRBJ1-2; TRBD1 matches at 11 bases. Germline V CDR1 and CDR2: PRHDT, FYEKMQ (reference sequence). The junction had 3 bases not matched to a gene; V was cut back by 5 bases and J by 4 bases. This CDR3 is built from 14 residues. The CDR3 DNA reads as TGTGCCAGCAGCCAAGGGACAGGGGGCTATGGCTACACCTTC. Encoded protein: CASSQGTGGYGYTF. Filled out from reference TRBV13 and TRBJ1-2, the complete variable domain reads AAGVIQSPRHLIKEKRETATLKCYPIPRHDTVYWYQQGPGQDPQFLISFYEKMQSDKGSIPDRFSAQQFSDYHSELNMSSLELGDSALYFCASSQGTGGYGYTFGSGTRLTVV.

The chain employs TRBV5-4 and TRBJ2-2; 8 bases fit TRBD2. The CDR3 runs 16 residues. V lost 1 base, J lost 6 bases, and 8 bases stayed unmatched. Germline-derived CDR1 and CDR2 are SGHNT and YYREEE (reference sequence). CDR3 sequence reads: CASSLSSGGNSGELFF. The CDR3 DNA sequence: TGTGCCAGCAGCTTGAGCAGCGGGGGTAATTCCGGGGAGCTGTTTTTT.

The chain combines TRBV29-1 with TRBJ2-2; 13 nucleotides align to TRBD2. Trimming at V came to 6 bases and at J to 3 bases, leaving 4 bases not matched to a gene. Germline V lookup: CDR1 SQVTM, CDR2 ANQGSEA. The CDR3 is 15 residues long. The CDR3 region has the DNA TGCAGCGTAAGGACTAGCGGGAGCCACACCGGGGAGCTGTTTTTT. Its protein product is CSVRTSGSHTGELFF.

This rearrangement joins TRBV2 to TRBJ1-5, with 9 bases fitting TRBD1. Germline CDR1 reads SNHLY; CDR2 reads FYNNEI. The CDR3 length is 14 residues. J was trimmed by 9 bases and V by 6 bases; bases with no gene match: 9. This chain's CDR3 is CASSQRDREGPQHF. The CDR3 nucleotides read TGTGCCAGCAGCCAACGGGACAGGGAAGGGCCCCAGCATTTT.

The chain joins TRBV2 to TRBJ2-3, with TRBD2 matching over 9 bases. Germline lookup yields CDR1 SNHLY and CDR2 FYNNEI. The V and J ends lost 1 base and 5 bases, in that order; junction bases with no gene match: 4. The CDR3 spans 15 residues. In DNA, the CDR3 is TGTGCCAGCAGTGAAGAGGGACTAGCAGGAGATACGCAGTATTTT. It is translated as CASSEEGLAGDTQYF.

Notes on this clone: The sample carries other DNA sequences with the same CDR3. The J gene is TRBJ2-3, the V gene TRBV29-1; 14 nucleotides line up with TRBD2. V shed 4 bases, J shed 6 bases, and the junction held 3 bases outside the gene matches. Germline V lookup: CDR1 SQVTM, CDR2 ANQGSEA. The CDR3 has 14 residues. CDR3 bases: TGCAGCGTTGGACTAGCGGGAGGGGGGGATACGCAGTATTTT. Encoded protein: CSVGLAGGGDTQYF.

The chain combines TRBV24-1 with TRBJ1-1; no clear D. This CDR3 contains 13 residues. V was shortened by 9 bases and J by 4 bases, with 14 bases between the two germline ends. Germline CDR1 KGHDR, CDR2 SFDVKD. This CDR3 is CATSKDSGTEAFF. CDR3 in DNA: TGTGCCACCTCAAAAGACTCTGGCACTGAAGCTTTCTTT.

The chain uses TRBV15 and TRBJ2-3; D gene uncertain. CDR3 size: 12 residues. V shed 4 bases and J shed 6 bases, with 8 bases lying between them. Per germline, CDR1 LNHNV and CDR2 YYDKDF (reference sequence). CDR3 loop: CATSKDADTQYF. CDR3 DNA: TGTGCCACCAGCAAAGATGCGGATACGCAGTATTTT.

The chain is built from TRBV10-3 and TRBJ2-1; D might be TRBD2 (6 bases). CDR3 length: 13 residues. Germline values: CDR1 ENHRY, CDR2 SYGVKD. V was trimmed by 6 bases and J by 4 bases, leaving 10 bases between them. DNA of the CDR3: TGTGCCATCAGAGTAGCGGAATACAATGAGCAGTTCTTC. Translated, it gives CAIRVAEYNEQFF.

The chain employs TRBV6-5 and TRBJ2-2; maybe TRBD2 (6 bases). Germline CDR1 MNHEY, CDR2 SVGAGI. There are 16 residues in the CDR3. Trimming took off 0 bases at V and 5 bases at J, with 13 bases between the two ends. CDR3 sequence reads: CASSYSKQAGTGELFF. DNA for the CDR3: TGTGCCAGCAGTTACTCGAAACAGGCGGGAACCGGGGAGCTGTTTTTT.

This clone appeared once. The chain uses TRBV19 and TRBJ2-7, with 9 nucleotides matching TRBD1. J gave up 3 bases and V 6 bases, and 3 bases lay outside the gene matches. Germline CDR1 LNHDA, CDR2 SQIVND (reference sequence). CDR3 size: 13 residues. Here the CDR3 DNA reads TGTGCCAGTAGAAGGACAGGGGACTACGAGCAGTACTTC. Translating it yields CASRRTGDYEQYF.

The chain uses TRBV11-3 and TRBJ2-2; D may be TRBD1 (5 bases). Trimming stripped 8 bases from V and 2 bases from J, with 9 bases between. Germline lookup yields CDR1 SGHNT and CDR2 YENEEA. CDR3 length: 13 amino acids. The DNA of the CDR3 is TGTGCCAGCTCCAGGGAAAACACCGGGGAGCTGTTTTTT. Translated, it gives CASSRENTGELFF. Combining the CDR3 with reference TRBV11-3 and TRBJ2-2 gives the whole variable domain EAGVVQSPRYKIIEKKQPVAFWCNPISGHNTLYWYLQNLGQGPELLIRYENEEAVDDSQLPKDRFSAERLKGVDSTLKIQPAELGDSAVYLCASSRENTGELFFGEGSRLTVL.

CDR3 DNA: TGTGCCAGCTCACGCGAGACATTACGGACAGGGCAGAGCACCATATATTTT. Encoded protein: CASSRETLRTGQSTIYF. The chain carries TRBV18 and TRBJ1-3; 8 nucleotides line up with TRBD1. The germline V gene has CDR1 KGHSH and CDR2 LQKENI. The CDR3 loop spans 17 amino acids. Trimming took 4 bases from V and 9 from J; bases not matched to a gene: 17.

The chain carries TRBV15 and TRBJ1-4; the D is unclear. CDR1 is LNHNV and CDR2 is YYDKDF in the germline V gene (reference sequence). Trimming removed 2 bases at V and 3 bases at J, with 7 bases between. CDR3 length: 14 residues. The CDR3 DNA reads as TGTGCCACCAGCAGACGGACTTCTAATGAAAAACTGTTTTTT. Encoded protein: CATSRRTSNEKLFF.

This clone occurred once. The chain is built from TRBV14 and TRBJ1-4; the match to TRBD1 covers 11 bases. Germline-derived CDR1 and CDR2 are SGHDN and FVKESK. This CDR3 is built from 15 residues. V lost 4 bases, J lost 8 bases, and 6 bases stayed unmatched. CDR3: CASSRPGTGGEKLFF. The CDR3 nucleotides read TGTGCCAGCAGCCGCCCCGGGACAGGGGGGGAAAAACTGTTTTTT.

The chain carries TRBV12-3 or TRBV12-4 and TRBJ2-1, with no clear D. The length of the CDR3 is 12 residues. V was shortened by 6 bases and J by 10 bases, with 13 bases between the two germline ends. The CDR3 reads CASSSVIGEQFF. The CDR3 bases are TGTGCCAGCAGCAGCGTTATTGGCGAGCAGTTCTTC.

The chain's CDR3 is CASSVGGGTGSYEQYF. The CDR3 coding sequence is TGTGCCAGTAGTGTCGGCGGCGGGACAGGGTCCTACGAGCAGTACTTC. The chain has TRBV19 and TRBJ2-7, with 9 bases lining up with TRBD1. The trim removed 5 bases at V and 1 base at J, leaving 9 bases unmatched. The CDR3 has 16 amino acids. CDR1 is LNHDA, CDR2 SQIVND, per germline (reference sequence).

V gene TRBV5-1 combines with J gene TRBJ1-1; D is perhaps TRBD1 (6 bases). The V and J ends lost 2 bases and 0 bases respectively, with 20 bases between them. The CDR3 totals 18 residues. Germline V gene data show CDR1 as SGHRS and CDR2 as YFSETQ. CDR3 DNA sequence: TGCGCCAGCAGCTTCTCAACCAGGGGCCGCACCTTGAACACTGAAGCTTTCTTT. Its protein is CASSFSTRGRTLNTEAFF.

This clone was observed many times. The chain couples TRBV5-1 to TRBJ2-1; a weak D match, TRBD2 (6 bases). The germline gives CDR1 SGHRS, CDR2 YFSETQ. The CDR3 runs to 12 residues. Between the trimmed V and J ends, which lost 5 bases and 12 bases, there was a span of 15 bases. DNA of the CDR3: TGCGCCAGCAGGGGACCGGGACTTGGGCAGTTCTTC. Residues: CASRGPGLGQFF.

The chain recombines TRBV7-2 with TRBJ2-3; 12 bases map to TRBD2. J lost 0 bases, V lost 1 base, and 2 bases had no gene match. The CDR3 runs 17 residues. CDR1 is SGHTA, CDR2 FQGNSA, per germline. The CDR3 is CASSLVGTSGSTDTQYF. In DNA form, the CDR3 reads TGTGCCAGCAGCTTAGTGGGGACTAGCGGGAGCACAGATACGCAGTATTTT.

This rearrangement joins TRBV11-3 to TRBJ2-5, with D perhaps matching TRBD2 (6 bases). Germline V CDR1 and CDR2: SGHNT, YENEEA. The germline V and J ends were trimmed by 1 base and 5 bases, with 14 bases remaining between them. The CDR3 loop spans 15 amino acids. This chain's CDR3 is CASSLGPGGMETQYF. The CDR3 DNA sequence: TGTGCCAGCAGCTTAGGCCCCGGGGGTATGGAGACCCAGTACTTC.

This rearrangement joins TRBV7-6 to TRBJ2-5; 8 bases are shared with TRBD2. V shed 1 base, J shed 4 bases, and the junction held 5 bases outside the gene matches. This CDR3 has 15 amino acids. Germline loops: CDR1 SGHVS, CDR2 FNYEAQ. The CDR3 here is CASSLDGGVVETQYF. CDR3 DNA: TGTGCCAGCAGCTTAGACGGGGGGGTAGTAGAGACCCAGTACTTC.

This clone has only a few counts. The rearrangement links TRBV5-5 to TRBJ2-2; tentative D call: TRBD1 (7 bases). The germline V gene has CDR1 SGHKS and CDR2 YYEKEE (reference sequence). CDR3 length: 15 amino acids. Trimming cost V 4 bases and J 5 bases, with 15 bases left between them. CDR3 in DNA: TGTGCCAGCAGCCCCAGGGGGGCAGAGACCGGGGAGCTGTTTTTT. Its protein product is CASSPRGAETGELFF.

The chain combines TRBV15 with TRBJ1-2; D may be TRBD1 (5 bases). CDR3 length: 20 amino acids. Deletions cut 0 bases from V and 6 bases from J, with 29 bases between. Germline lookup yields CDR1 LNHNV and CDR2 YYDKDF (reference sequence). The CDR3 DNA reads as TGTGCCACCAGCAGAGATAAGTCGGTGGGGCAGGCCTCCAGCAGCAATGGCTACACCTTC. This codes for CATSRDKSVGQASSSNGYTF.

This rearrangement joins TRBV9 to TRBJ2-2, with a weak D call TRBD1 (6 bases). The V end lost 2 bases, the J end lost 3 bases, and 14 bases lay between the germline ends. The germline V gene has CDR1 SGDLS and CDR2 YYNGEE. The CDR3 consists of 16 residues. CDR3 DNA: TGTGCCAGCAGCGTGGCGGCAGGGGCCCACACCGGGGAGCTGTTTTTT. It encodes CASSVAAGAHTGELFF.

Concerning this clone: Other DNA sequences in this sample translate to the same CDR3. The chain links TRBV29-1 to TRBJ2-2, with a tentative D call TRBD2 (7 bases). This CDR3 has 13 amino acids. Germline-derived CDR1 and CDR2 are SQVTM and ANQGSEA. The ends were cut back, 6 bases at V and 5 bases at J, with 13 bases in the middle. The CDR3 loop is CSVRRGGTGELFF. CDR3 DNA sequence: TGCAGCGTCCGAAGGGGGGGGACCGGGGAGCTGTTTTTT.

The V call is TRBV20-1, the J call TRBJ2-3; D is ambiguous. Germline V gives CDR1 DFQATT, CDR2 SNEGSKA (reference sequence). Trimming cost V 3 bases and J 2 bases, with 15 bases left between them. CDR3 length: 15 residues. CDR3 protein: CSASSGHGTTDTQYF. Here the CDR3 DNA reads TGCAGTGCTAGTTCTGGGCACGGTACCACAGATACGCAGTATTTT.

This clone has just a few counts. The rearrangement uses TRBV4-2 and TRBJ1-1, with D perhaps matching TRBD1 (5 bases). In germline, CDR1 is LGHNA, CDR2 YNFKEQ. The CDR3 extends over 14 amino acids. Trimming cost V 4 bases and J 4 bases, with 13 bases left between them. In DNA, the CDR3 is TGTGCCAGCAGCCGACAGAAAGGGGTCACTGAAGCTTTCTTT. Translating it yields CASSRQKGVTEAFF.